Sequencing of this T cell receptor (beta chain) was carried out in a study of T cell responses to AZD1222 COVID-19 vaccine. Regarding the study as a whole: Donors, mostly white British, included more females; clonal diversity was possibly underestimated. Among vaccine-associated CD4 TCRs, coverage spanned spike, with dominance at 160-218 and 743-854.

CDR3 size: 15 residues. From germline, CDR1 is SGHNT and CDR2 YYREEE (reference sequence). V gave up 4 bases and J gave up 5 bases; unmatched junction bases: 7. Doses given second, at about 4 or about 12 weeks, were pooled. The table came from immunoSEQ multiplex PCR; TCRdb's copy has only in-frame clones and leaves some out. The table has approximately 150,000 clones, about 90% seen once. This clone was recorded a few times. The antigen is not known. The chain employs TRBV5-4 and TRBJ2-5; TRBD1 agrees at 11 bases. This specimen consisted of peripheral blood, obtained 28 days after the second AZD1222 dose. This clonotype was obtained from an adult who received the AZD1222 COVID-19 vaccine. In DNA form, the CDR3 reads TGTGCCAGCAGCCTCCCGGACAGGGGGCTGGAGACCCAGTACTTC. Translating gives CASSLPDRGLETQYF.